This T cell receptor (beta chain) was sequenced during a study of spatial heterogeneity in lung cancer. Note on this clonotype: It may be a read error: a sequence one base away is much more abundant.

TCRdb processed the 5' RACE reads anew with MiXCR; each CDR3 protein has one entry. Altogether around 63,000 distinct CDR3 sequences are present, 6.3% being singletons, with the ten largest covering roughly 14%. The time point was: sample taken at primary tumor resection. A total of around 76 untreated early-stage non-small cell lung cancer patients served as donors. CDR3 length equals 14 residues. The V call is TRBV12-3 or TRBV12-4, the J call TRBJ2-2; a weak D match, TRBD1 (5 bases). This TCR derives from a female donor with early-stage non-small cell lung cancer. The material sequenced was PBMCs, taken at surgery. The CDR3 DNA sequence: TGTACCAGCAGCCGAATTAGGGGCTCCGGGGAGCTGTTTTTT. Translated, it gives CTSSRIRGSGELFF.